The 26 T cell receptor beta chains below come from one sample, sequenced in a study of blood T cell repertoires in COVID-19. Data came from immunoSEQ multiplex PCR; TCRdb stores just in-frame clones and leaves some out. The sample records tens of thousands of clones, roughly 89% being singletons. The specimen sequenced was peripheral blood. These receptors all come from a man aged 50 or older with acute or convalescent COVID-19.

CDR3 sequence reads: CASSRLGVGEQYF. The CDR3 nucleotides are TGCGCCAGCAGCCGCCTAGGGGTCGGCGAGCAGTACTTC. The rearrangement links TRBV4-1 to TRBJ2-7; weak D call: TRBD1 (5 bases). Per the germline V gene, CDR1 is MGHRA and CDR2 is YSYEKL. This CDR3 contains 13 residues. With 4 bases removed from V and 6 bases from J, the gap between germline ends came to 13 bases.

The chain carries TRBV19 and TRBJ2-7; possible D gene TRBD2, 6 bases. The CDR3 is 14 amino acids. CDR1 and CDR2 (germline): LNHDA, SQIVND (reference sequence). V lost 1 base and J 2 bases, leaving 9 bases between the germline ends. The CDR3, as DNA: TGTGCCAGTAGTATAGGCGGGGATACCTACGAGCAGTACTTC. Its protein product is CASSIGGDTYEQYF.

The chain joins TRBV6-6 to TRBJ1-1; D not resolved. CDR1 and CDR2 from the germline V gene are MNHNY and SVGAGI (reference sequence). CDR3 length: 13 amino acids. The V end was cut by 8 bases, the J end by 2 bases, with 12 bases between. The CDR3 reads CASWGVDNTEAFF. The DNA for the CDR3 is TGTGCCAGCTGGGGAGTTGACAACACTGAAGCTTTCTTT.

J is TRBJ2-1 and V is TRBV4-1, with TRBD2 identical over 16 bases. The CDR3 totals 17 residues. The germline gives CDR1 MGHRA, CDR2 YSYEKL. V was pared by 5 bases and J by 3 bases, with 4 bases of the junction left unmatched. CDR3 loop: CASSTGTSGGVYNEQFF. The CDR3 bases are TGCGCCAGCAGCACCGGGACTAGCGGGGGGGTCTACAATGAGCAGTTCTTC.

The chain is built from TRBV7-9 and TRBJ2-3, with unresolved D. Germline CDR1 is SEHNR and CDR2 is FQNEAQ (reference sequence). CDR3 length: 12 residues. V was trimmed by 5 bases and J by 3 bases, leaving 6 bases between them. CDR3 coding DNA: TGTGCCAGCAGCCCCGTAACAGATACGCAGTATTTT. It specifies CASSPVTDTQYF.

The rearrangement links TRBV4-1 to TRBJ2-7; TRBD2 agrees at 10 bases. The V gene's germline CDR1 is MGHRA and CDR2 YSYEKL. This CDR3 spans 14 amino acids. V was pared by 6 bases and J by 4 bases, with 6 bases of the junction left unmatched. DNA of the CDR3: TGCGCCAGCAGAGGTAGCGGGAGGAATTACGAGCAGTACTTC. Its protein is CASRGSGRNYEQYF.

The gene calls are TRBV7-8 and TRBJ2-1, with D uncertain. Looked up from germline, CDR1 is SGHVS and CDR2 is FQNEAQ. This CDR3 is built from 15 residues. Trimming removed 1 base at V and 4 bases at J, with 11 bases between. The CDR3 coding sequence is TGTGCCAGCAGCTTAGTAGTGGGCAGATACAATGAGCAGTTCTTC. Translation gives CASSLVVGRYNEQFF.

The rearrangement uses TRBV5-4 and TRBJ2-1, with 8 positions matching TRBD2. The V and J ends lost 3 bases and 1 base, in that order; junction bases with no gene match: 6. This CDR3 is built from 16 residues. CDR1 and CDR2 from the germline V gene are SGHNT and YYREEE (reference sequence). In DNA, the CDR3 is TGTGCCAGCAGCTCTCCGAGCGGGAGTTCCTACAATGAGCAGTTCTTC. As protein: CASSSPSGSSYNEQFF.

The V call is TRBV24-1, the J call TRBJ2-5; the match to TRBD1 covers 7 bases. The CDR3 is made up of 14 amino acids. The V gene end was trimmed by 5 bases and the J gene end by 2 bases; junction bases not matched to a gene: 4. In germline, CDR1 is KGHDR, CDR2 SFDVKD. In DNA, the CDR3 is TGTGCCACCAGTGGGGCAGGGGGACAAGAGACCCAGTACTTC. It is translated as CATSGAGGQETQYF.

J is TRBJ2-3 and V is TRBV11-2; D gene unclear. The CDR3 runs to 18 residues. Trimming removed 4 bases from V and 5 bases from J, with 25 bases in between. Germline assignment: CDR1 SGHAT and CDR2 FQNNGV. DNA of the CDR3: TGTGCCAGCAGCTATGGTCGTATACAACTCAGGAAGATAGATACGCAGTATTTT. This sequence encodes CASSYGRIQLRKIDTQYF.

This rearrangement joins TRBV10-3 to TRBJ1-1, with TRBD1 matching over 7 bases. The germline gives CDR1 ENHRY, CDR2 SYGVKD. Trimming removed 10 bases from V and 1 base from J; junction bases left unmatched: 6. The CDR3 length is 13 residues. CDR3 in amino acids: CASRTGANTEAFF. The CDR3 nucleotides are TGTGCCAGCCGTACAGGGGCGAACACTGAAGCTTTCTTT.

The V and J genes are TRBV5-6 and TRBJ2-7; 8 bases are a match to TRBD1. The CDR3 covers 13 residues. The V segment lost 1 base and the J segment 4 bases; nucleotides outside the gene matches: 1. Germline assignment: CDR1 SGHDT and CDR2 YYEEEE. DNA for the CDR3: TGTGCCAGCAGCTTGAACAGGGGGTACGAGCAGTACTTC. Protein product: CASSLNRGYEQYF.

The rearrangement links TRBV6-1 to TRBJ2-5; 8 bases match TRBD1. Germline CDR1 and CDR2: MNHNS and SASEGT. V lost 2 bases, J lost 5 bases, and 7 bases stayed unmatched. The CDR3 consists of 15 residues. CDR3 coding DNA: TGTGCCAGCAGTGAACAGGGGGCTCAATGGGAGACCCAGTACTTC. Encoded protein: CASSEQGAQWETQYF.

This clone has just one count. V is TRBV7-8 and J is TRBJ2-5; the match to TRBD2 covers 10 bases. With 0 bases clipped from V and 0 bases from J, the junction kept 1 base outside the gene matches. Germline values: CDR1 SGHVS, CDR2 FQNEAQ. The CDR3 runs to 16 residues. The CDR3 coding sequence is TGTGCCAGCAGCTTAGCAGCGGGAGGGAACCAAGAGACCCAGTACTTC. As protein: CASSLAAGGNQETQYF.

V and J are TRBV7-8 and TRBJ2-1, with TRBD2 matching over 9 bases. Unmatched junction bases numbered 3, after V lost 1 base and J lost 2 bases. The germline V gene encodes CDR1 SGHVS and CDR2 FQNEAQ. CDR3 size: 16 residues. DNA of the CDR3: TGTGCCAGCAGCTTAGATAGCGGGGGTCCCTACAATGAGCAGTTCTTC. Translating it yields CASSLDSGGPYNEQFF.

This clone was observed a few times. This rearrangement joins TRBV9 to TRBJ1-3, with D possibly TRBD1 on 6 matching bases. This CDR3 has 16 amino acids. V was shortened by 0 bases and J by 0 bases, with 10 bases between the two germline ends. Germline-derived CDR1 and CDR2 are SGDLS and YYNGEE. The CDR3 DNA sequence: TGTGCCAGCAGCGTAGGCACAGGGAGCTCTGGAAACACCATATATTTT. This encodes CASSVGTGSSGNTIYF.

Only one count was recorded for this clone. CDR3 region: CASSYRRTRTSTDTQYF. Written as DNA, the CDR3 is TGTGCCAGCAGTTACAGACGGACAAGAACTAGCACAGATACGCAGTATTTT. This sequence joins TRBV6-7 and TRBJ2-3, with D perhaps TRBD1 (5 bases). TRBV6-7 is an ORF for which the function is uncertain. This CDR3 is built from 17 residues. Trimming took 2 bases from V and 0 from J, leaving 15 bases between them.

This chain joins TRBV3-1 (or the pseudogene TRBV3-2) and TRBJ2-5, with 9 bases identical to TRBD1. Germline V gene lookup returns CDR1 LGHDT and CDR2 YNNKEL (reference sequence). This CDR3 comprises 15 residues. V shed 4 bases and J 5 bases; nucleotides not matched to a gene: 8. The DNA of the CDR3 is TGTGCCAGCAGCCTCAGGACAGGGGAGTTGGAGACCCAGTACTTC. Amino acids: CASSLRTGELETQYF.

The chain uses TRBV5-8 and TRBJ2-7; 10 bases are a match to TRBD2. This CDR3 is built from 15 residues. Germline CDR1 and CDR2: SGHTS and YDEGEE. With V trimmed by 5 bases and J by 8 bases, 13 bases remained unmatched. CDR3 bases: TGTGCCAGCAGGGTCACCGGGACTAGCGCCGTCCAGCAGTACTTC. This gives the protein CASRVTGTSAVQQYF.

This chain links TRBV11-1 with TRBJ1-3, with TRBD1 identical over 7 bases. Germline CDR1 is SGHAT and CDR2 is FQDESV (reference sequence). The length of the CDR3 is 13 residues. J was trimmed by 2 bases and V by 6 bases; bases with no gene match: 1. In DNA, the CDR3 is TGTGCCAGCAGGGGGACAGCTGGAAACACCATATATTTT. The encoded protein is CASRGTAGNTIYF. The whole variable domain, filled in from reference TRBV11-1 and TRBJ1-3, reads EAEVAQSPRYKITEKSQAVAFWCDPISGHATLYWYRQILGQGPELLVQFQDESVVDDSQLPKDRFSAERLKGVDSTLKIQPAELGDSAMYLCASRGTAGNTIYFGEGSWLTVV.

This chain joins TRBV3-1 (or the pseudogene TRBV3-2) and TRBJ2-1; 7 bases match TRBD1. V was pared by 2 bases and J by 5 bases, with 6 bases of the junction left unmatched. CDR3 length: 15 amino acids. CDR1 LGHDT and CDR2 YNNKEL come from the germline V gene (reference sequence). The CDR3 here is CASSQWDRPNNEQFF. CDR3 nucleotides: TGTGCCAGCAGCCAATGGGACAGACCAAACAATGAGCAGTTCTTC.

The V call is TRBV15, the J call TRBJ2-1; unclear D gene. The germline V and J ends were trimmed by 0 bases and 4 bases, with 16 bases remaining between them. Looked up from germline, CDR1 is LNHNV and CDR2 is YYDKDF (reference sequence). The CDR3 extends over 17 amino acids. In DNA, the CDR3 is TGTGCCACCAGCAGAGATAGCCCTACTGGCCCTTACAATGAGCAGTTCTTC. Protein sequence: CATSRDSPTGPYNEQFF.

This chain joins TRBV3-1 (or the pseudogene TRBV3-2) and TRBJ2-7; 8 bases are a match to TRBD2. Germline CDR1 reads LGHDT; CDR2 reads YNNKEL (reference sequence). The CDR3 covers 14 residues. V gave up 5 bases and J gave up 0 bases; unmatched junction bases: 3. The CDR3 region is CASSELADSYEQYF. CDR3 nucleotide sequence: TGTGCCAGCAGCGAACTAGCGGACTCCTACGAGCAGTACTTC.

The V gene is TRBV10-3, the J gene TRBJ1-3; the match to TRBD1 covers 7 bases. Germline CDR1 reads ENHRY; CDR2 reads SYGVKD. The CDR3 extends over 14 amino acids. V lost 11 bases, J lost 1 base, and 8 bases stayed unmatched. The CDR3 spells CAVLQGISGNTIYF. DNA of the CDR3: TGTGCCGTACTACAGGGGATTTCTGGAAACACCATATATTTT.

The chain combines TRBV19 with TRBJ1-1, with D tentatively TRBD1 (6 bases). The germline V gene encodes CDR1 LNHDA and CDR2 SQIVND (reference sequence). The V and J ends lost 2 bases and 7 bases respectively, with 11 bases between them. The CDR3 covers 13 residues. The CDR3 here is CASSIRGGFEAFF. CDR3 in DNA: TGTGCCAGTAGTATAAGGGGGGGGTTTGAAGCTTTCTTT.

V and J are TRBV9 and TRBJ1-2; weak D call: TRBD1 (6 bases). This CDR3 has 15 amino acids. Germline V gene sequence: CDR1 SGDLS, CDR2 YYNGEE. V gave up 3 bases and J gave up 0 bases, with 12 bases separating them. Written as DNA, the CDR3 is TGTGCCAGCAGCGAGACGGACAGAGCTAACTATGGCTACACCTTC. Translation: CASSETDRANYGYTF.